The 13 T cell receptor beta chains given below trace back to one sample, sequenced in a study of cytomegalovirus exposure and HLA in healthy donors. The PCR ran on 60 Vbeta and 13 Jbeta primers. Sequencing used immunoSEQ multiplex PCR; TCRdb keeps in-frame clones, though not all of them. Among fewer than 250,000 clones listed, roughly 80% were seen once. The sample taken for sequencing was PBMCs. These receptors all come from a girl aged 2 to 9 in good health and CMV-seronegative.

This clone was counted only a few times. The chain recombines TRBV19 with TRBJ2-7, with a possible D match to TRBD2 (5 bases). Trimming took 1 base from V and 3 from J, leaving 7 bases between them. CDR3 length equals 13 residues. The germline gives CDR1 LNHDA, CDR2 SQIVND (reference sequence). CDR3 region: CASSIGEGYEQYF. In DNA, the CDR3 is TGTGCCAGTAGTATAGGAGAGGGCTACGAGCAGTACTTC.

The rearrangement links TRBV19 to TRBJ2-3; D gene unclear. This CDR3 is built from 15 residues. V lost 4 bases and J lost 2, with 13 bases in between. The germline CDR1 and CDR2 sequences are LNHDA and SQIVND (reference sequence). CDR3 residues: CASSRSYPNTDTQYF. As DNA, the CDR3 is TGTGCCAGTAGTAGAAGTTACCCTAACACAGATACGCAGTATTTT.

This clone was seen only a few times. The rearrangement uses TRBV5-1 and TRBJ1-1; 8 bases match TRBD1. The germline CDR1 and CDR2 sequences are SGHRS and YFSETQ. J gave up 10 bases and V 3 bases, and 8 bases lay outside the gene matches. This CDR3 has 13 amino acids. CDR3 sequence (DNA): TGCGCCAGCAGCTCTACACAGGGGGAAGTAGCTTTCTTT. Its translation: CASSSTQGEVAFF.

The chain carries TRBV7-9 and TRBJ2-7; 7 positions agree with TRBD2. Germline CDR1 SEHNR, CDR2 FQNEAQ (reference sequence). This CDR3 has 12 amino acids. Germline trimming cut 4 bases from V and 9 bases from J; bases unmatched to any gene: 6. This CDR3 is CASSSQGRGQYF. CDR3 in DNA: TGTGCCAGCAGCTCTCAAGGGAGGGGGCAGTACTTC.

The chain couples TRBV19 to TRBJ1-5; D might be TRBD1 (6 bases). Germline values: CDR1 LNHDA, CDR2 SQIVND (reference sequence). The CDR3 loop spans 14 amino acids. Between the trimmed V and J ends, which lost 6 bases and 10 bases, there was a span of 19 bases. The CDR3 protein is CASSPGHPNGPQHF. In DNA, the CDR3 is TGTGCCAGTAGCCCGGGACATCCGAATGGACCCCAGCATTTT.

The chain uses TRBV2 and TRBJ1-2; weak D call: TRBD1 (6 bases). V was cut by 2 bases and J by 8 bases, with 15 bases left in between. The V gene's germline CDR1 is SNHLY and CDR2 FYNNEI. The length of the CDR3 is 14 residues. This chain's CDR3 is CASSESGTIGGYTF. The CDR3 DNA reads as TGTGCCAGCAGTGAATCCGGGACAATTGGGGGCTACACCTTC.

The rearrangement joins TRBV19 to TRBJ2-7; D is ambiguous. The CDR3 covers 15 residues. In germline, CDR1 is LNHDA, CDR2 SQIVND (reference sequence). The V end lost 1 base, the J end lost 4 bases, and 14 bases lay between the germline ends. The CDR3 nucleotides read TGTGCCAGTAGTATAGCCACACGAGGTGGGTACGAGCAGTACTTC. Protein: CASSIATRGGYEQYF.

V gene TRBV7-9 combines with J gene TRBJ1-2, with TRBD1 matching over 7 bases. The junction had 12 bases not matched to a gene; V was cut back by 6 bases and J by 8 bases. This CDR3 has 14 residues. Germline V gives CDR1 SEHNR, CDR2 FQNEAQ (reference sequence). CDR3 in amino acids: CASRQTTGELGYTF. In DNA form, the CDR3 reads TGTGCCAGCAGACAGACCACAGGGGAATTAGGCTACACCTTC.

This clone was detected only a few times. The V gene is TRBV6-1, the J gene TRBJ2-4; D unresolved. The CDR3 is 13 amino acids. Trimming took off 9 bases at V and 0 bases at J, with 9 bases between the two ends. The germline gives CDR1 MNHNS, CDR2 SASEGT. CDR3 DNA: TGTGCCAGTTTCACAAAAGCCAAAAACATTCAGTACTTC. It is translated as CASFTKAKNIQYF.

The rearrangement joins TRBV6-5 to TRBJ1-5; 7 positions match TRBD1. The trim removed 6 bases at V and 4 bases at J, leaving 6 bases unmatched. CDR3 size: 14 residues. Germline V gives CDR1 MNHEY, CDR2 SVGAGI. The CDR3 region is CASRPGQSNQPQHF. The CDR3 DNA reads as TGTGCCAGCAGGCCGGGACAGTCGAATCAGCCCCAGCATTTT.

CDR3 residues: CSAMAAPEAFF. The CDR3 DNA follows: TGCAGTGCTATGGCCGCTCCTGAAGCTTTCTTT. The V gene is TRBV20-1, the J gene TRBJ1-1; D uncertain. Germline V gene sequence: CDR1 DFQATT, CDR2 SNEGSKA (reference sequence). Trimming took off 4 bases at V and 6 bases at J, with 9 bases between the two ends. This CDR3 has 11 amino acids.

V gene TRBV27 combines with J gene TRBJ2-1; tentatively, D is TRBD2 (6 bases). The CDR3 length is 17 residues. V was cut by 1 base and J by 0 bases, with 13 bases left in between. The germline V gene has CDR1 MNHEY and CDR2 SMNVEV (reference sequence). CDR3 loop: CASSLWTGSPSYNEQFF. Here the CDR3 DNA reads TGTGCCAGCAGTTTATGGACCGGGAGTCCCTCCTACAATGAGCAGTTCTTC.

This clone was seen once. The chain uses TRBV7-8 and TRBJ1-2; D remains unclear. CDR3 length: 14 amino acids. Trimming removed 3 bases from V and 3 bases from J, with 11 bases in between. Germline loops: CDR1 SGHVS, CDR2 FQNEAQ. The CDR3 bases are TGTGCCAGCAGCTTTGGTTGGGGAGACTATGGCTACACCTTC. Protein: CASSFGWGDYGYTF. Complete variable domain (other parts from reference TRBV7-8 and TRBJ1-2): GAGVSQSPRYKVAKRGQDVALRCDPISGHVSLFWYQQALGQGPEFLTYFQNEAQLDKSGLPSDRFFAERPEGSVSTLKIQRTQQEDSAVYLCASSFGWGDYGYTFGSGTRLTVV.